The 23 T cell receptor beta chains presented below share a single source sample, sequenced in a study of identical twins. MiXCR, run by TCRdb on the 5' RACE reads, gives a single entry per CDR3 protein. This table holds roughly 690,000 distinct CDR3 sequences, 5.5% to 6.5% found once. The sample comprised naive T cells sorted from blood. Receptor source: a man between 18 and 35 years old in good health.

This clonotype has a count of ten or more. The rearrangement joins TRBV12-3 or TRBV12-4 to TRBJ2-7; D gene unclear. Trimming shortened V by 5 bases and J by 2 bases, and 13 bases separated the two germline ends. CDR3 length: 14 amino acids. Written as DNA, the CDR3 is TGTGCCAGCAGTGCCTGGCGACTCCCCTACGAGCAGTACTTC. It translates to CASSAWRLPYEQYF.

This clonotype turned up a few times. V and J are TRBV27 and TRBJ2-7; 13 nucleotides match TRBD2. In germline, CDR1 is MNHEY, CDR2 SMNVEV (reference sequence). V lost 10 bases and J lost 2; bases outside the gene matches: 5. The CDR3 spans 14 residues. This CDR3 reads CAIPLAGGPYEQYV. The CDR3 coding sequence is TGTGCCATCCCACTAGCGGGAGGGCCCTACGAGCAGTACGTC.

This clonotype occurred many times. This chain connects TRBV5-1 to TRBJ2-7, with 12 bases fitting TRBD2. The CDR3 runs 14 residues. The V gene end was trimmed by 4 bases and the J gene end by 7 bases; junction bases not matched to a gene: 6. Germline V gives CDR1 SGHRS, CDR2 YFSETQ. The chain's CDR3 is CASSRLAGAGEQYV. The CDR3 nucleotides are TGCGCCAGCAGCCGACTAGCGGGAGCGGGTGAGCAGTACGTC.

The J gene is TRBJ2-7, the V gene TRBV7-9; 9 nucleotides agree with TRBD1. CDR3 length equals 16 residues. Germline V gives CDR1 SEHNR, CDR2 FQNEAQ (reference sequence). V trimming: 4 bases; J trimming: 4 bases; junction bases outside the gene matches: 11. CDR3 region: CASSSPVQGAPYEQYF. Written as DNA, the CDR3 is TGTGCCAGCAGCTCTCCAGTACAGGGGGCACCGTACGAGCAGTACTTC.

This clonotype has a count of ten or more. The chain carries TRBV5-1 and TRBJ2-7; TRBD1 matches 11 bases. V lost 3 bases, J lost 6 bases, and 11 bases stayed unmatched. The germline gives CDR1 SGHRS, CDR2 YFSETQ. CDR3 length: 16 residues. CDR3 sequence (DNA): TGCGCCAGCAGCTACACCTCCGGGACAGGGGGGTCCGAGCAGTACTTC. Encoded protein: CASSYTSGTGGSEQYF.

This clonotype has ten or more counts. V gene TRBV12-3 or TRBV12-4 combines with J gene TRBJ2-5, with a weak D call TRBD1 (6 bases). Trimming cost V 6 bases and J 5 bases, with 19 bases left between them. The CDR3 length is 15 residues. The CDR3 here is CASSLGRGLGETQYF. DNA of the CDR3: TGTGCCAGCAGCCTTGGCAGGGGATTGGGGGAGACCCAGTACTTC.

The chain recombines TRBV14 with TRBJ1-4; 8 nucleotides agree with TRBD1. Trimming removed 0 bases from V and 2 bases from J; junction bases left unmatched: 2. This CDR3 is 16 amino acids long. From germline, CDR1 is SGHDN and CDR2 FVKESK. CDR3 in amino acids: CASSQDWTGTNEKLFF. In nucleotides, the CDR3 is TGTGCCAGCAGCCAAGATTGGACAGGGACTAATGAAAAACTGTTTTTT. Together with reference TRBV14 and TRBJ1-4, the CDR3 gives the full variable domain: EAGVTQFPSHSVIEKGQTVTLRCDPISGHDNLYWYRRVMGKEIKFLLHFVKESKQDESGMPNNRFLAERTGGTYSTLKVQPAELEDSGVYFCASSQDWTGTNEKLFFGSGTQLSVL.

The table lists this clonotype with a few counts. The rearrangement links TRBV12-5 to TRBJ2-3, with 7 bases identical to TRBD1. CDR3 length: 12 amino acids. The V and J ends lost 9 bases and 5 bases, in that order; junction bases with no gene match: 5. CDR1 and CDR2 (germline): LGHNT, FRNRAP. The CDR3 is CASDREQDTQYF. In DNA, the CDR3 is TGTGCTAGCGACAGGGAACAAGATACGCAGTATTTT.

This clonotype was found many times. This chain's CDR3 is CASSQDASYEQYV. The CDR3 DNA is TGTGCCAGCAGCCAAGATGCCAGCTACGAGCAGTACGTC. The chain joins TRBV3-1 to TRBJ2-7; D is ambiguous. Trimming took 0 bases from V and 3 from J, leaving 6 bases between them. CDR1 and CDR2 from the germline V gene are LGHDT and YNNKEL (reference sequence). The CDR3 is 13 amino acids.

In its sample, this clonotype was seen a few times. The chain recombines TRBV6-5 with TRBJ1-3; D remains unclear. V lost 3 bases and J lost 4, with 10 bases in between. Germline-derived CDR1 and CDR2 are MNHEY and SVGAGI. This CDR3 is 14 amino acids long. Here the CDR3 DNA reads TGTGCCAGCAGTTATGGAGGTTGGGGAAACACCATATATTTT. Amino acids: CASSYGGWGNTIYF.

This clonotype was seen repeatedly, ten times or more. V is TRBV4-3 and J is TRBJ2-7; 7 bases align to TRBD2. The CDR3 covers 18 residues. The germline V gene has CDR1 LGHNA and CDR2 YSLEER. V dropped 0 bases and J dropped 2; count of bases not matched to a gene: 13. The CDR3 DNA is TGCGCCAGCAGCCAAGATTGGGGCTGGGAGGGCCCAACCTACGAGCAGTACTTC. As protein: CASSQDWGWEGPTYEQYF.

V usage is TRBV19 and J usage is TRBJ2-1, with 9 bases aligning to TRBD1. Germline lookup yields CDR1 LNHDA and CDR2 SQIVND (reference sequence). J lost 10 bases, V lost 0 bases, and 7 bases had no gene match. The CDR3 is made up of 15 amino acids. The CDR3 DNA sequence: TGTGCCAGTAGTATAGACCGGGACAGGGCTTCCGAGCAGTTCTTC. Protein sequence: CASSIDRDRASEQFF.

This clonotype came up many times. The gene calls are TRBV12-3 or TRBV12-4 and TRBJ1-1; no reliable D call. V was trimmed by 3 bases and J by 0 bases, leaving 14 bases between them. This CDR3 comprises 16 residues. The CDR3 reads CASSFGSRLMNTEAFF. The CDR3 bases are TGTGCCAGCAGTTTCGGGAGCAGACTCATGAACACTGAAGCTTTCTTT.

The chain is built from TRBV27 and TRBJ1-5; D is possibly TRBD1 (5 bases). The germline CDR1 and CDR2 sequences are MNHEY and SMNVEV (reference sequence). CDR3 length: 14 residues. V dropped 6 bases and J dropped 3 bases, with 12 bases sitting between them. The chain's CDR3 is CASRGLGDNQPQHF. The CDR3 region has the DNA TGTGCCAGCAGAGGATTGGGGGACAATCAGCCCCAGCATTTT.

This clonotype was counted a few times. This rearrangement joins TRBV5-1 to TRBJ1-1, with 8 bases aligning to TRBD1. CDR1 and CDR2 (germline): SGHRS, YFSETQ. V shed 4 bases and J 2 bases; nucleotides not matched to a gene: 7. There are 15 residues in the CDR3. The CDR3 loop is CASSGQGLDNTEAFF. CDR3 sequence (DNA): TGCGCCAGCAGCGGACAGGGACTAGACAACACTGAAGCTTTCTTT.

The table lists this clonotype with many counts. The chain links TRBV12-3 or TRBV12-4 to TRBJ2-1, with D possibly matching TRBD2 (5 bases). CDR3 length equals 13 residues. The V end was cut by 9 bases, the J end by 7 bases, with 16 bases between. CDR3 sequence (DNA): TGTGCCAGTCGTTTAGGTGGCGGGAATGAGCAGTTCTTC. It specifies CASRLGGGNEQFF.

This clonotype was seen a few times. The chain carries TRBV2 and TRBJ2-7; 11 bases fit TRBD2. V was pared by 4 bases and J by 2 bases, with 7 bases of the junction left unmatched. CDR3 length equals 16 residues. The germline gives CDR1 SNHLY, CDR2 FYNNEI. CDR3 DNA: TGTGCCAGCAGTGTCGGGGGACTAGCGGATACCTACGAGCAGTACTTC. This sequence encodes CASSVGGLADTYEQYF.

This clonotype was observed a handful of times. The genes are TRBV5-1 and TRBJ2-5; 8 positions agree with TRBD1. The junction had 12 bases not matched to a gene; V was cut back by 5 bases and J by 3 bases. Germline CDR1 and CDR2: SGHRS and YFSETQ. The CDR3 contains 16 residues. For the CDR3, the DNA is TGCGCCAGCAGGCCACCGTACAGGGGGTCGAAAGAGACCCAGTACTTC. Residues: CASRPPYRGSKETQYF. Drawing the rest from reference TRBV5-1 and TRBJ2-5, the complete variable domain is KAGVTQTPRYLIKTRGQQVTLSCSPISGHRSVSWYQQTPGQGLQFLFEYFSETQRNKGNFPGRFSGRQFSNSRSEMNVSTLELGDSALYLCASRPPYRGSKETQYFGPGTRLLVL.

The table lists this clonotype with many counts. The genes are TRBV5-6 and TRBJ2-1; D gene ambiguous. Germline CDR1 reads SGHDT; CDR2 reads YYEEEE. The CDR3 is 13 amino acids. V lost 4 bases, J lost 1 base, and 6 bases lay in between. CDR3 nucleotide sequence: TGTGCCAGCAGCCCTATGTCCTACAATGAGCAGTTCTTC. This gives the protein CASSPMSYNEQFF.

This clonotype was detected many times. The chain recombines TRBV7-6 with TRBJ2-3; maybe TRBD1 (5 bases). V was pared by 8 bases and J by 0 bases, with 15 bases between. The CDR3 has 15 amino acids. CDR1 is SGHVS and CDR2 is FNYEAQ in the germline V gene. The DNA for the CDR3 is TGTGCCAGCCGGTTATTAGGGGCTAGCACAGATACGCAGTATTTT. Residues: CASRLLGASTDTQYF.

On this clonotype: The CDR3 carries no conserved terminal phenylalanine or tryptophan, so it likely arises from a read error. The DNA is left out, because the CDR3 cannot be placed on it with certainty; the CDR3 is given as TCRdb lists it. Here the CDR3 reads CSARLSGRGSL. The chain is built from TRBV20-1 and TRBJ2-3; TRBD2 was called by the table and not checked on the DNA. The CDR3 is 11 residues long, counting both termini. Germline V gives CDR1 DFQATT, CDR2 SNEGSKA (reference sequence).

This clonotype was counted once. V gene TRBV3-1 combines with J gene TRBJ2-2; possible D gene TRBD2, 6 bases. The CDR3 runs 17 residues. V lost 1 base and J lost 4, with 16 bases in between. Germline V gene sequence: CDR1 LGHDT, CDR2 YNNKEL (reference sequence). The CDR3 here is CASSQVVTRGITGELFF. The CDR3 region has the DNA TGTGCCAGCAGCCAAGTTGTGACTAGGGGAATCACCGGGGAGCTGTTTTTT. The whole variable domain, filled in from reference TRBV3-1 and TRBJ2-2, reads DTAVSQTPKYLVTQMGNDKSIKCEQNLGHDTMYWYKQDSKKFLKIMFSYNNKELIINETVPNRFSPKSPDKAHLNLHINSLELGDSAVYFCASSQVVTRGITGELFFGEGSRLTVL.

This clonotype was detected a few times. Here the CDR3 DNA reads TGTGCCAGCAGCCAAACAGGGGGCGTTACGGCCGGGGAGCTGTTTTTT. Its translation is CASSQTGGVTAGELFF. This chain joins TRBV3-1 and TRBJ2-2; 9 bases are a match to TRBD1. Germline CDR1 and CDR2: LGHDT and YNNKEL (reference sequence). V lost 2 bases, J lost 6 bases, and 7 bases stayed unmatched. The CDR3 is 16 residues long.